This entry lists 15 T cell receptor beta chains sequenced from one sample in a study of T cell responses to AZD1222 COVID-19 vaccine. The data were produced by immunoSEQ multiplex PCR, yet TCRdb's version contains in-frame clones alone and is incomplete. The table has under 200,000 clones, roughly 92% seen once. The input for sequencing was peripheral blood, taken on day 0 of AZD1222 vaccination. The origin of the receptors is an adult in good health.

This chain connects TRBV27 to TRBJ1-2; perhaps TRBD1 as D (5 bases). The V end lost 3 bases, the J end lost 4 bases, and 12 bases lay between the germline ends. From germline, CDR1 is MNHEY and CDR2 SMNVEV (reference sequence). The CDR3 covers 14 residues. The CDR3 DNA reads TGTGCCAGCAGTTTCGCAGGGAAAGGCTATGGCTACACCTTC. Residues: CASSFAGKGYGYTF.

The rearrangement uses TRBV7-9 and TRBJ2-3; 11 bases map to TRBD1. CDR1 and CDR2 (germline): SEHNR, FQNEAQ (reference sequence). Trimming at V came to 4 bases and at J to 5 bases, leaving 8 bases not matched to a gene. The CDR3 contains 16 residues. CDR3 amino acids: CASSYGQGALGDTQYF. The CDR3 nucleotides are TGTGCCAGCAGCTACGGACAGGGGGCTTTAGGAGATACGCAGTATTTT.

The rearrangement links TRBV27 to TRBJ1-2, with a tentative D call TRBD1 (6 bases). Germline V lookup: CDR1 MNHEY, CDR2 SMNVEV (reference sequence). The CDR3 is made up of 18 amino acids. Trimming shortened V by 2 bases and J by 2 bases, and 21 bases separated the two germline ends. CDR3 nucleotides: TGTGCCAGCAGTTTAGATTCCAGGGGCCCTAGTGGGAACTATGGCTACACCTTC. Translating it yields CASSLDSRGPSGNYGYTF.

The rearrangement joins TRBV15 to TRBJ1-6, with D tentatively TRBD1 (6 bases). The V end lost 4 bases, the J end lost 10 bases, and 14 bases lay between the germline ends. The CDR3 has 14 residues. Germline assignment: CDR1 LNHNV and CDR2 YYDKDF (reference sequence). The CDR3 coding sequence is TGTGCCACCAGCATTGAACAGGGTTTATCACCCCTCCACTTT. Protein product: CATSIEQGLSPLHF.

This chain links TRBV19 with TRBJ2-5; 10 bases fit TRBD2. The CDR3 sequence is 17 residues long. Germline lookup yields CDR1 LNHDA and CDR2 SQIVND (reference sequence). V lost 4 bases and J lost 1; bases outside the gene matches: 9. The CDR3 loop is CASSTIVAGGVQETQYF. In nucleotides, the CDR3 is TGTGCCAGTAGTACGATAGTAGCGGGAGGCGTCCAAGAGACCCAGTACTTC.

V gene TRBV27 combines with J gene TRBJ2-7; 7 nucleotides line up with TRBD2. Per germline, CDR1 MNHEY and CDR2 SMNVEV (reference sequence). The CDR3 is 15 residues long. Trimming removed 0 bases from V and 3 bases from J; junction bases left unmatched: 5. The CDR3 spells CASSLSGGWFYEQYF. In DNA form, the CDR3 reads TGTGCCAGCAGTTTATCGGGGGGGTGGTTCTACGAGCAGTACTTC.

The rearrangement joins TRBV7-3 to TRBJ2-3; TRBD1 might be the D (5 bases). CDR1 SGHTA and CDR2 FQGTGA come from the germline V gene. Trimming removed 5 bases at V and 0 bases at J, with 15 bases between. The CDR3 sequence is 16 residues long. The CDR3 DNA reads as TGTGCCAGCAGCCCCCAGACAGCGACTAGCACAGATACGCAGTATTTT. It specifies CASSPQTATSTDTQYF.

The chain's CDR3 is CASSSDRNTEAFF. The CDR3 DNA is TGTGCCAGCAGCTCCGACAGAAACACTGAAGCTTTCTTT. The chain links TRBV11-3 to TRBJ1-1, with a weak D call TRBD1 (5 bases). V was cut by 4 bases and J by 2 bases, with 8 bases left in between. CDR1 and CDR2 from the germline V gene are SGHNT and YENEEA. This CDR3 has 13 amino acids.

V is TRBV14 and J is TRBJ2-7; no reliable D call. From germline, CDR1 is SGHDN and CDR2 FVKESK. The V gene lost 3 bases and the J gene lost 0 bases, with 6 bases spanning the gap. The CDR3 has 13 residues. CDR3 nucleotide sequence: TGTGCCAGCAGCCACGTCAACTCCTACGAGCAGTACTTC. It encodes CASSHVNSYEQYF.

This chain's CDR3 is CASRAGIPISYEQYF. The CDR3 DNA reads TGTGCCAGCAGAGCGGGAATACCTATCTCCTACGAGCAGTACTTC. V and J are TRBV2 and TRBJ2-7; TRBD2 aligns across 7 bases. The V gene's germline CDR1 is SNHLY and CDR2 FYNNEI. V gave up 6 bases and J gave up 0 bases; unmatched junction bases: 8. This CDR3 has 15 amino acids. Complete variable domain (other parts from reference TRBV2 and TRBJ2-7): EPEVTQTPSHQVTQMGQEVILRCVPISNHLYFYWYRQILGQKVEFLVSFYNNEISEKSEIFDDQFSVERPDGSNFTLKIRSTKLEDSAMYFCASRAGIPISYEQYFGPGTRLTVT.

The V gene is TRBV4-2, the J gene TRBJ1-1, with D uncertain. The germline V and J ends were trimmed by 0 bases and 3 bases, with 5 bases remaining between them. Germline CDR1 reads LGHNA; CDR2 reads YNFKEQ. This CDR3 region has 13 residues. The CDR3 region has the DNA TGTGCCAGCAGCCAAGATTTGTACACTGAAGCTTTCTTT. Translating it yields CASSQDLYTEAFF.

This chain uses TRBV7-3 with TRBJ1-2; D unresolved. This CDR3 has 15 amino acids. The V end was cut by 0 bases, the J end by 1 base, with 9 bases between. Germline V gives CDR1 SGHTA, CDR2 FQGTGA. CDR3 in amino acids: CASSLTAASNYGYTF. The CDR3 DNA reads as TGTGCCAGCAGCTTAACGGCGGCCAGTAACTATGGCTACACCTTC.

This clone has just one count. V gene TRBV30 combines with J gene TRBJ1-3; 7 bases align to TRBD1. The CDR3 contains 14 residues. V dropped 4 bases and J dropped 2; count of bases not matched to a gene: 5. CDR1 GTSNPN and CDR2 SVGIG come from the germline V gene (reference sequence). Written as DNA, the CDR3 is TGTGCCTGGACTAGGACAGGCCCTGGAAACACCATATATTTT. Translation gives CAWTRTGPGNTIYF.

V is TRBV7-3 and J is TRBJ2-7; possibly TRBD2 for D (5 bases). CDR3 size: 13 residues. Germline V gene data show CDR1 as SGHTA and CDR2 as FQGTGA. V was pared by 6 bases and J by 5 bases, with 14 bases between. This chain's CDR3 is CASSLVPGDEQYF. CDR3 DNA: TGTGCCAGCAGTCTAGTTCCCGGGGACGAGCAGTACTTC. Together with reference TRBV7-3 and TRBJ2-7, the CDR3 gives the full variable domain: GAGVSQTPSNKVTEKGKYVELRCDPISGHTALYWYRQSLGQGPEFLIYFQGTGAADDSGLPNDRFFAVRPEGSVSTLKIQRTERGDSAVYLCASSLVPGDEQYFGPGTRLTVT.

The CDR3 loop reads CASSTWFGGMNEQFF. The CDR3 DNA sequence: TGCGCCAGCAGCACCTGGTTTGGGGGGATGAATGAGCAGTTCTTC. This chain uses TRBV4-1 with TRBJ2-1; a possible D gene is TRBD2 (6 bases). Trimming removed 5 bases from V and 7 bases from J, with 18 bases in between. CDR1 MGHRA and CDR2 YSYEKL come from the germline V gene. The CDR3 sequence is 15 residues long.